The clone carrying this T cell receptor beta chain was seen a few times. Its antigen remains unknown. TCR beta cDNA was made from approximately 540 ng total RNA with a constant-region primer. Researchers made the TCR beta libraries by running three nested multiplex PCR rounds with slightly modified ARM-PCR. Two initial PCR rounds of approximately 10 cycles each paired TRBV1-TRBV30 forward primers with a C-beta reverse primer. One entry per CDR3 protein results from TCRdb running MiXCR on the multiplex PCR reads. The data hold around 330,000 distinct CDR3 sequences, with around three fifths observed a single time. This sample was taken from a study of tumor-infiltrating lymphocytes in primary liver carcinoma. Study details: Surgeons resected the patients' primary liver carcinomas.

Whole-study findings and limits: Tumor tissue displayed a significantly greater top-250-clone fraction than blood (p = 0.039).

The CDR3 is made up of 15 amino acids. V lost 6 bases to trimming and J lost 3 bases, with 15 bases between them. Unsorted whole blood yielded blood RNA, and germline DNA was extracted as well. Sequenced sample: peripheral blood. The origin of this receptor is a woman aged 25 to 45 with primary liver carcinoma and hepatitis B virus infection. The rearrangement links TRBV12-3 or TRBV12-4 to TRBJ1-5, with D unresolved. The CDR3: CASSPPGPANQPQHF. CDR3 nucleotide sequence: TGTGCCAGCAGCCCCCCCGGCCCCGCCAATCAGCCCCAGCATTTT.